The 20 T cell receptor beta chains listed next were all sequenced from one sample in a study of blood T cell repertoires in COVID-19. Sequenced by immunoSEQ multiplex PCR; TCRdb stores in-frame clones only, minus some. The sample lists 45,000 to 75,000 clones; about 86% were seen once. The sample comprised peripheral blood. These TCRs come from a man aged 60 to 69 with acute or convalescent COVID-19.

The chain has TRBV20-1 and TRBJ2-7, with 13 positions matching TRBD2. Germline loops: CDR1 DFQATT, CDR2 SNEGSKA (reference sequence). The V gene end was trimmed by 3 bases and the J gene end by 0 bases; junction bases not matched to a gene: 2. CDR3 length equals 15 residues. The CDR3 region is CSASGTSGTSYEQYF. Written as DNA, the CDR3 is TGCAGTGCTAGTGGGACTAGCGGGACCTCCTACGAGCAGTACTTC.

The chain is built from TRBV28 and TRBJ1-4; 8 bases agree with TRBD1. The J segment lost 7 bases and the V segment lost 7 bases, leaving 8 bases of the junction unmatched. Germline V gene data show CDR1 as MDHEN and CDR2 as SYDVKM. The CDR3 has 14 amino acids. CDR3 nucleotide sequence: TGTGCCAGCACCAAGGACAGGGTGCGTGAAAAACTGTTTTTT. Its protein product is CASTKDRVREKLFF.

The chain carries TRBV4-2 and TRBJ1-2; possibly TRBD1 for D (5 bases). Germline CDR1 is LGHNA and CDR2 is YNFKEQ. The CDR3 spans 15 residues. Deletions cut 4 bases from V and 8 bases from J, with 20 bases between. CDR3: CASSRGVGEGSGYTF. The CDR3, as DNA: TGTGCCAGCAGCCGGGGAGTAGGGGAGGGTAGCGGCTACACCTTC.

V is TRBV28 and J is TRBJ1-4; 8 nucleotides agree with TRBD1. The V gene's germline CDR1 is MDHEN and CDR2 SYDVKM. The CDR3 extends over 13 amino acids. The junction had 3 bases not matched to a gene; V was cut back by 5 bases and J by 7 bases. The CDR3 DNA follows: TGTGCCAGCAGTGGACAGGGTCTTGAAAAACTGTTTTTT. Protein: CASSGQGLEKLFF.

The CDR3 spells CASSQLGQGNTEAFF. The CDR3 bases are TGTGCCAGCAGCCAATTAGGTCAGGGGAACACTGAAGCTTTCTTT. The chain recombines TRBV14 with TRBJ1-1; perhaps TRBD1 as D (5 bases). The CDR3 consists of 15 residues. From germline, CDR1 is SGHDN and CDR2 FVKESK. V dropped 2 bases and J dropped 1 base, with 11 bases sitting between them.

The chain combines TRBV10-3 with TRBJ2-7; 7 bases fit TRBD1. J was trimmed by 7 bases and V by 10 bases; bases with no gene match: 13. Germline V CDR1 and CDR2: ENHRY, SYGVKD. The CDR3 length is 13 residues. This CDR3 reads CATIPTTGIEQYF. The CDR3 coding sequence is TGTGCCACCATCCCCACGACAGGGATTGAGCAGTACTTC.

Notes on this clone: Other DNA variants within this sample encode the same CDR3. V gene TRBV9 combines with J gene TRBJ2-7, with D maybe TRBD2 (6 bases). Trimming left V 4 bases short and J 0 bases short, with 14 bases between. The CDR3 spans 15 residues. Germline CDR1 is SGDLS and CDR2 is YYNGEE. The CDR3 loop reads CASSPRLANSYEQYF. The CDR3 DNA follows: TGTGCCAGCAGCCCCCGCCTAGCGAACTCCTACGAGCAGTACTTC. Full variable domain (remainder filled in from reference TRBV9 and TRBJ2-7): DSGVTQTPKHLITATGQRVTLRCSPRSGDLSVYWYQQSLDQGLQFLIQYYNGEERAKGNILERFSAQQFPDLHSELNLSSLELGDSALYFCASSPRLANSYEQYFGPGTRLTVT.

This chain connects TRBV19 to TRBJ2-7, with 10 bases that match TRBD2. V shed 1 base and J 3 bases; nucleotides not matched to a gene: 12. Germline V CDR1 and CDR2: LNHDA, SQIVND (reference sequence). The CDR3 has 18 amino acids. This CDR3 is CASSIAPPEREGLYEQYF. CDR3 sequence (DNA): TGTGCCAGTAGTATAGCCCCCCCGGAGCGGGAGGGTCTCTACGAGCAGTACTTC.

This chain connects TRBV18 to TRBJ1-1, with 8 nucleotides matching TRBD1. With 3 bases clipped from V and 5 bases from J, the junction kept 5 bases outside the gene matches. Germline V gives CDR1 KGHSH, CDR2 LQKENI. The length of the CDR3 is 14 residues. The CDR3 protein is CASSPGQGGTEAFF. In DNA, the CDR3 is TGTGCCAGCTCACCTGGACAGGGAGGGACTGAAGCTTTCTTT.

V gene TRBV7-6 combines with J gene TRBJ1-1, with TRBD1 as a possible D gene (5 bases). This CDR3 is 15 amino acids long. V lost 4 bases and J lost 0, with 12 bases in between. CDR1 is SGHVS and CDR2 is FNYEAQ in the germline V gene. In DNA form, the CDR3 reads TGTGCCAGCAGCTCCCAGGGCTACTTGAACACTGAAGCTTTCTTT. This translates into CASSSQGYLNTEAFF. Based on the CDR3 plus reference TRBV7-6 and TRBJ1-1, the full variable domain is GAGVSQSPRYKVTKRGQDVALRCDPISGHVSLYWYRQALGQGPEFLTYFNYEAQQDKSGLPNDRFSAERPEGSISTLTIQRTEQRDSAMYRCASSSQGYLNTEAFFGQGTRLTVV.

This sequence joins TRBV10-2 and TRBJ1-2; 7 bases align to TRBD1. Germline loops: CDR1 WSHSY, CDR2 SAAADI. The CDR3 runs to 16 residues. V trimming: 4 bases; J trimming: 4 bases; junction bases outside the gene matches: 12. This CDR3 is CASSGPRQGASYGYTF. DNA of the CDR3: TGCGCCAGCAGTGGACCTCGACAGGGTGCGAGCTATGGCTACACCTTC.

In nucleotides, the CDR3 is TGTGCCAGCAGTCCTGACAGGACGTCCCATGAGCAGTTCTTC. Its protein is CASSPDRTSHEQFF. The chain couples TRBV6-4 to TRBJ2-1, with D perhaps TRBD1 (6 bases). Germline loops: CDR1 MRHNA, CDR2 SNTAGT. The CDR3 totals 14 residues. The V gene lost 5 bases and the J gene lost 8 bases, with 16 bases spanning the gap.

The chain couples TRBV7-3 to TRBJ2-2; 11 bases are shared with TRBD1. V was clipped by 4 bases and J by 3 bases; unmatched bases: 10. This CDR3 contains 18 residues. Germline lookup yields CDR1 SGHTA and CDR2 FQGTGA. CDR3 nucleotide sequence: TGTGCCAGCAGCTCCCGGACAGGGGGCAGTACGGACACCGGGGAGCTGTTTTTT. It specifies CASSSRTGGSTDTGELFF.

The V call is TRBV11-1, the J call TRBJ2-6, with D maybe TRBD1 (5 bases). Germline assignment: CDR1 SGHAT and CDR2 FQDESV (reference sequence). This CDR3 is built from 15 residues. The V end lost 6 bases, the J end lost 0 bases, and 9 bases lay between the germline ends. The CDR3 region is CASSQGLSGANVLTF. The CDR3 DNA reads TGTGCCAGCAGTCAGGGCCTCTCTGGGGCCAACGTCCTGACTTTC.

The chain employs TRBV5-1 and TRBJ1-4; D is perhaps TRBD1 (6 bases). Germline lookup yields CDR1 SGHRS and CDR2 YFSETQ. Trimming cost V 0 bases and J 5 bases, with 14 bases left between them. The CDR3 is 16 amino acids. In DNA, the CDR3 is TGCGCCAGCAGCTTGGGTTCGGGGGGCGCCAATGAAAAACTGTTTTTT. Translating gives CASSLGSGGANEKLFF.

This chain connects TRBV4-1 to TRBJ2-7; D not resolved. This CDR3 has 15 amino acids. Germline CDR1 MGHRA, CDR2 YSYEKL. Trimming cost V 0 bases and J 5 bases, with 14 bases left between them. As DNA, the CDR3 is TGCGCCAGCAGCCAAGAGGGTGCGGTTTGGGACGAGCAGTACTTC. It yields the protein CASSQEGAVWDEQYF.

This chain joins TRBV6-6 and TRBJ1-5; D gene uncertain. Trimming removed 7 bases at V and 2 bases at J, with 18 bases between. The germline CDR1 and CDR2 sequences are MNHNY and SVGAGI (reference sequence). CDR3 length: 16 amino acids. This chain's CDR3 is CASTGLAEFGNQPQHF. In DNA, the CDR3 is TGTGCCAGCACCGGACTAGCAGAGTTTGGCAATCAGCCCCAGCATTTT.

The rearrangement uses TRBV24-1 and TRBJ2-1, with a possible D match to TRBD1 (5 bases). V lost 7 bases to trimming and J lost 0 bases, with 12 bases between them. The CDR3 length is 15 residues. Looked up from germline, CDR1 is KGHDR and CDR2 is SFDVKD. CDR3 coding DNA: TGTGCCACCAGCGGACACCAGGACTCCTACAATGAGCAGTTCTTC. It is translated as CATSGHQDSYNEQFF.

The chain uses TRBV5-4 and TRBJ1-2; 9 bases line up with TRBD1. The CDR3 spans 15 residues. Germline CDR1 reads SGHNT; CDR2 reads YYREEE (reference sequence). With 4 bases clipped from V and 2 bases from J, the junction kept 6 bases outside the gene matches. This CDR3 reads CASSPDRGRNYGYTF. The CDR3 coding sequence is TGTGCCAGCAGCCCGGACAGGGGAAGGAACTATGGCTACACCTTC.

This clone was counted only a few times. In nucleotides, the CDR3 is TGTGCCAGCAGCCTCCTGCCCGGACAGGGGTTCTGGAATGGCTACACCTTC. Its translation: CASSLLPGQGFWNGYTF. This rearrangement joins TRBV11-2 to TRBJ1-2; 9 nucleotides match TRBD1. The CDR3 spans 17 residues. Germline V lookup: CDR1 SGHAT, CDR2 FQNNGV. V trimming: 5 bases; J trimming: 6 bases; junction bases outside the gene matches: 16.